The TCR beta chain under discussion was sequenced for a study of control samples from healthy donors and cancer patients. Profiled with immunoSEQ multiplex PCR; TCRdb holds only in-frame clones, not every one. There are about 190,000 clones in the sample; approximately 95% occur only once, and roughly 1.6% lies in the top ten. V lost 1 base, J lost 3 bases, and 2 bases stayed unmatched. The CDR3 is made up of 15 amino acids. Germline V gene data show CDR1 as MDHEN and CDR2 as SYDVKM. The clonotype was recovered from a man aged 18 to 30 in good health. J is TRBJ1-4 and V is TRBV28; 7 bases fit TRBD1. Material for sequencing was blood. The CDR3 DNA follows: TGTGCCAGCAGTTTATCCGGGACAGCTAATGAAAAACTGTTTTTT. Its translation is CASSLSGTANEKLFF.